The clone carrying this T cell receptor (beta chain) was seen many times. What it binds is not known. The sample belongs to a study of T cells in Graves' hyperthyroidism and ophthalmopathy. Across the whole study: Pretreatment peripheral blood was obtained at initial diagnosis.

Amplification yielded TCR beta CDR3 regions, with RNA transcripts as the source. When the TCR CDR3 underwent first-round RT-PCR, the HTBI primer set was used. TCRdb analysed the multiplex PCR reads with MiXCR anew, one entry per CDR3 protein. The sample records about 350,000 distinct CDR3 sequences, roughly 20% being singletons. PBMCs were collected from an approximately 9.2 ml volume of fresh peripheral blood. Study-wide results and caveats: Most thyroid clonotypes that were expanded above 0.001 also turned up in blood. Ophthalmopathy was told apart from stable hyperthyroidism by a 13 V-J model.

Sample: blood. The receptor was isolated from a woman between 40 and 50 years old with Graves' ophthalmopathy.

CDR3 bases: TGCAGCGTTGAGACAGGGATTGGAAACACCATATATTTT. Amino acid sequence: CSVETGIGNTIYF. V is TRBV29-1 and J is TRBJ1-3; 7 bases align to TRBD1. J lost 3 bases, V lost 3 bases, and 2 bases had no gene match. This CDR3 is 13 amino acids long. The V gene's germline CDR1 is SQVTM and CDR2 ANQGSEA.